Detailed here is one TCR beta chain. The data were obtained in a study of early T cells in non-severe SARS-CoV-2 infection. Study background: Unsorted whole-blood RNA was sequenced in bulk, leaving chains unpaired.

Attachment of unique molecular identifiers was made to individual cDNA molecules. Each CDR3 protein gets one entry after TCRdb re-called the 5' RACE reads with MiXCR. The sample carries 70,000 or so distinct CDR3 sequences, around 10% recorded once. CDR1 and CDR2 from the germline V gene are LGHDT and YNNKEL (reference sequence). CDR3 length equals 16 residues. After removal of 4 bases from V and 6 bases from J, the junction contained 10 bases not matched to a gene. The sample here was whole blood, taken at baseline. The receptor's source is an adult who was a healthcare worker with PCR-confirmed SARS-CoV-2 infection or an uninfected control (not recorded which). The chain carries TRBV3-1 and TRBJ2-1; TRBD1 matches 9 bases. Written as DNA, the CDR3 is TGTGCCAGCAGCCTCCCGGGACAGGGAAGGGGCAATGAGCAGTTCTTC. Translated: CASSLPGQGRGNEQFF.